The present T cell receptor (beta chain) was sequenced within a study of molecular identifiers for immune sequencing clone quantification. As for the study in general: The replicates split RNA from around 18,000 or 91,000 naive CD8 cells five ways and sequenced four.

A CD8+CD4-CCR7+CD45RA+ phenotype served as the sorting definition for naive CD8 T cells. The table lists this clonotype with many counts. Its target is not known. Regarding the study as a whole: Spiked Jurkat TCR RNA equivalent to one cell reportedly surfaced among roughly 1 million naive cells. Whereas clones above 20 RNA copies held under 1% of naive-cell molecules, they held over 97% of effector molecules.

Germline CDR1 reads LGHNA; CDR2 reads YSLEER. The CDR3 length is 18 residues. With V trimmed by 0 bases and J by 4 bases, 11 bases remained unmatched. TCRdb ran MiXCR on the PCR reads and lists one entry per CDR3 protein. The sample lists roughly 630,000 distinct CDR3 sequences; about 25% were seen once. This clonotype was sampled from a human donor in good health. Some libraries in this study had Jurkat cell RNA spiked in. The chain combines TRBV4-3 with TRBJ2-3; 9 bases agree with TRBD2. Sequencing was carried out using naive CD8+ T cells from blood, with Jurkat cell RNA spiked in. Stated subset: FACS-sorted CD8+CD4-CCR7+CD45RA+ naive T cells. CDR3 DNA: TGCGCCAGCAGCCAAGAAGTCGTGCTAGCGGGAAAGGCAGATACGCAGTATTTT. Translation gives CASSQEVVLAGKADTQYF.